This entry features one TCR beta chain sequence. Authors' analysis steps: For nucleated cells, counts were estimated from reference gene primer amplification. Sequenced by immunoSEQ multiplex PCR; TCRdb stores in-frame clones only, minus some. That table is the source of V, J and clone size, and D and trimming were worked out from the DNA. The data contain more than 120,000 clones, around 87% of them singletons. These data belong to a study of blood T cell repertoires in COVID-19. Study as a whole: The samples span acute and convalescent COVID-19 from the United States, Italy and Spain. PBMCs, B-cell-depleted T cells, or T cells provided the cDNA or gDNA that made up the material.

The CDR3 is 19 residues long. Per the germline V gene, CDR1 is LNHDA and CDR2 is SQIVND (reference sequence). Trimming removed 7 bases from V and 0 bases from J; junction bases left unmatched: 15. The receptor was isolated from a woman in her forties or fifties with active or convalescent COVID-19. Sequencing used peripheral blood. The chain employs TRBV19 and TRBJ2-6; 7 nucleotides match TRBD1. The CDR3 DNA reads TGTGCCAGTACCCCCCGGTCGGGGACAGACTACTCTGGGGCCAACGTCCTGACTTTC. Encoded protein: CASTPRSGTDYSGANVLTF.